This T cell receptor (beta chain) was profiled in a study of blood T cell repertoires in COVID-19. V shed 2 bases and J 5 bases; nucleotides not matched to a gene: 6. CDR3 size: 15 residues. From germline, CDR1 is LGHDT and CDR2 YNNKEL (reference sequence). The data were produced by immunoSEQ multiplex PCR, yet TCRdb's version contains in-frame clones alone and is incomplete. The sample includes roughly 92,000 clones, 90% seen only once; the top ten take roughly 4%. Sequenced material: peripheral blood. This sequence joins TRBV3-1 (or the pseudogene TRBV3-2) and TRBJ2-7; 10 nucleotides match TRBD2. This TCR was sampled from a woman aged 80 or over with active or convalescent COVID-19. Here the CDR3 reads CASSQLAGVGNEQYF. CDR3 nucleotide sequence: TGTGCCAGCAGCCAACTAGCGGGAGTTGGGAACGAGCAGTACTTC.